The rows below give T cell receptor beta chains drawn from one sample of a study of blood T cells in healthy people across ages. One entry per CDR3 protein results from TCRdb running MiXCR on the 5' RACE reads. The sample comprises 1.2 million to 1.5 million distinct CDR3 sequences, almost 60% of which are singletons, and about 6.7% rests with the top ten. Material for sequencing was blood. These receptors were obtained from a man between 18 and 29 years old in good health. Both conserved end residues are trimmed from each CDR3. The D gene is left open where the match is weak.

d_gene | j_gene | v_gene | CDR3aa
. | TRBJ1-5 | TRBV6-2/TRBV6-3 | ASGGAGYSNQPQH
. | . | TRBV7-6 | ASSLDTQSPYEQY
TRBD1 | TRBJ2-7 | TRBV10-2 | AVSPTGESYEQY
. | TRBJ1-1 | TRBV3-1 | ASSPGHTSEAF
. | TRBJ2-3 | TRBV7-9 | ASSSYRRPDTQY
. | TRBJ1-2 | TRBV12-3/TRBV12-4 | ASSFRWDTTGPFYGYT
. | TRBJ2-1 | TRBV7-9 | ASSLIPVNNEQF
. | TRBJ2-7 | TRBV12-3/TRBV12-4 | ASSPSLAGGYEQY
TRBD2 | . | TRBV20-1 | SATSLTSGSSYEQF
TRBD2 | . | TRBV3-1 | ASSQGTSGLETQY
. | TRBJ2-6 | TRBV20-1 | SALQGPSGANVLT
. | TRBJ2-5 | TRBV5-1 | ASSLGGHSEQY
. | . | TRBV5-1 | ASSRGNTNEQY
. | TRBJ2-7 | TRBV2 | ASSENSQSYEQY
TRBD1 | TRBJ2-1 | TRBV10-3 | AISGGQGRTPGQF
TRBD1 | TRBJ2-7 | TRBV20-1 | SARDRTPYEQY
. | TRBJ2-7 | TRBV5-1 | ASSTGRGPYEQY
. | TRBJ2-7 | TRBV7-9 | ASSLASAVPYEQY
TRBD1 | TRBJ2-3 | TRBV25-1 | ASSEPGQGAKVDTQY
. | TRBJ1-2 | TRBV6-5 | ASRYNAGPQDGYT
. | TRBJ1-1 | TRBV18 | ASSPQGIDTEAF
. | TRBJ1-5 | TRBV5-1 | ASSLRGNSNQPQH
TRBD2 | TRBJ2-1 | TRBV5-1 | ASSLEWLAGGRSYNEQF
. | TRBJ1-1 | TRBV11-3 | ASSLDGGGVTEAF
TRBD1 | TRBJ1-3 | TRBV6-5 | ASRMDRAGNTIY
. | TRBJ1-6 | TRBV4-2 | ASSQDRGNYNSPLH
. | TRBJ2-4 | TRBV12-3/TRBV12-4 | ASSWTAKNIQY
. | TRBJ1-2 | TRBV4-2 | ASSQDRQIYGYT
. | TRBJ2-3 | TRBV5-1 | ASSFGQLTDTQY
TRBD2 | TRBJ2-1 | TRBV27 | ASPRGTSGHYNEQF
. | TRBJ1-6 | TRBV25-1 | ASSAPGYSYNSPLH